This T cell receptor beta chain originates from a study of chemoradiotherapy in HPV16-positive cancers. Study-level results: Better recurrence-free survival went with HPV-responsive T-cell expansion in HPV16-positive patients.

The junction had 9 bases not matched to a gene; V was cut back by 0 bases and J by 7 bases. Germline V gene sequence: CDR1 GTSNPN, CDR2 SVGIG (reference sequence). The CDR3 is made up of 15 amino acids. In regard to this clone: The antigen is unknown.

Repertoires were sampled repeatedly during chemoradiotherapy. Produced via immunoSEQ multiplex PCR; TCRdb's table is partial and in-frame only. This sample has 6,500 to 9,000 clones, with approximately 88% found just once. The rearrangement joins TRBV30 to TRBJ2-1; 7 bases agree with TRBD1. This sample comprised tumor tissue, obtained from a patient who underwent chemoradiotherapy. The TCR originated in a human donor with HPV-associated anogenital cancer. CDR3: CAWSVLGGRPNEQFF. CDR3 nucleotide sequence: TGTGCCTGGAGTGTTCTAGGGGGCCGGCCGAATGAGCAGTTCTTC.